This is a list of T cell receptor beta chains from one sample in a study of identical twins. TCRdb redid the calling of the 5' RACE reads with MiXCR, one entry per CDR3 protein. The data contain around 1.7 million distinct CDR3 sequences, under 35% of them singletons. The sequenced sample was cord blood. The receptor source for this set is a newborn girl in good health. Both conserved end residues are part of each CDR3. The D gene is left open where the match is weak. Expanded clones get a size class; other rows say once, few or many, or leave the size out.

clone_size	v_call	d_call	j_call	cdr3_nt	cdr3_aa
.	TRBV18	TRBD1	TRBJ2-1	TGTGCCAGCTCACCACGAAGTCCCGGGACAGGGGGCGATGAGCAGTTCTTC	CASSPRSPGTGGDEQFF
few	TRBV3-1	.	TRBJ1-5	TGTGCCAGCAGCCCTGACATACAGCCCCAGCATTTT	CASSPDIQPQHF
few	TRBV15	TRBD1	TRBJ2-1	TGTGCCACCAGCAGAGGCCGACAGGGGGGTCATGAGCAGTTCTTC	CATSRGRQGGHEQFF
.	TRBV6-5	.	TRBJ1-2	TGTGCCAGCAGTTCCCTGACAGCCTATGGCTACACCTTC	CASSSLTAYGYTF
few	TRBV2	.	TRBJ2-3	TGTGCCAGCATACTGGACGGCCTGGATACGCAGTATTTT	CASILDGLDTQYF
.	TRBV5-6	.	TRBJ2-3	TGTGCCAGCAGCCCGCCTGGGACGGAGGCAGATACGCAGTATTTT	CASSPPGTEADTQYF
.	TRBV7-9	.	TRBJ2-7	TGTGCCAGCAGCTCCTTTGAGGTGGGGACCTACGAGCAGTACTTC	CASSSFEVGTYEQYF
.	TRBV29-1	.	TRBJ2-5	TGCAGCGCCTCGGTATTACAAGAGACCCAGTACTTC	CSASVLQETQYF
.	TRBV7-2	.	TRBJ2-3	TGTGCCAGCAGCCATCAGCCCCTGGGCACAGATACGCAGTATTTT	CASSHQPLGTDTQYF
.	TRBV6-6	.	TRBJ2-1	TGTGCCAGCAGTTTTCACAGGGGGGGGAGTAATGAGCAGTTCTTC	CASSFHRGGSNEQFF
.	TRBV6-1	.	TRBJ2-7	TGTGCCAGCCATATGGCCTCATACGAGCAGTACTTC	CASHMASYEQYF
few	TRBV12-3/TRBV12-4	TRBD1	TRBJ2-5	TGTGCCAGCAGTTCTACAGGGGGCGAAAGGGAGACCCAGTACTTC	CASSSTGGERETQYF
.	TRBV4-1	.	TRBJ2-7	TGCGCCAGCAGCCAAGCCCCACTAGCATCCTACGAGCAGTACTTC	CASSQAPLASYEQYF
many	TRBV7-9	TRBD1	TRBJ2-7	TGTGCCAGCAGCTTTTCCGGACAGGGCTACGAGCAGTACTTC	CASSFSGQGYEQYF